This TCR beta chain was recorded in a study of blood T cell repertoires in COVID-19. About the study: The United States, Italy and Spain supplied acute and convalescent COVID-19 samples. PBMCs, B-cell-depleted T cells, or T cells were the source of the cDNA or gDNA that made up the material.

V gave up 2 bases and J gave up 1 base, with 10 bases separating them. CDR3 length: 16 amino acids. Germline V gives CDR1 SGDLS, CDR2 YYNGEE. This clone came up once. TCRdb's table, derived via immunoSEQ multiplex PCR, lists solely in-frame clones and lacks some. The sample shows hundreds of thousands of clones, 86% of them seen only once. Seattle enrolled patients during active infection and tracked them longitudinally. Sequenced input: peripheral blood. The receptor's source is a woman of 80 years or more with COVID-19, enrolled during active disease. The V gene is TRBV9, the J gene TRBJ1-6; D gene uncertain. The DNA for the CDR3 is TGTGCCAGCAGCGTGGAAGGAGGATCCTATAATTCACCCCTCCACTTT. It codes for CASSVEGGSYNSPLHF.